The 25 T cell receptor beta chains presented below share a single source sample, sequenced in a study of cytomegalovirus exposure and HLA in healthy donors. Researchers ran the PCR with 60 Vbeta and 13 Jbeta primers. Clones were sequenced by immunoSEQ multiplex PCR, and TCRdb holds only the in-frame ones, with some missing. Of approximately 150,000 clones in the sample, 65% to 70% were seen once. Sequenced sample: PBMCs. These receptors came from a man aged 25-45 years in good health and CMV-seropositive.

The chain joins TRBV27 to TRBJ2-3; 12 bases are a match to TRBD2. This CDR3 is 16 amino acids long. The trim removed 1 base at V and 6 bases at J, leaving 5 bases unmatched. From germline, CDR1 is MNHEY and CDR2 SMNVEV (reference sequence). The CDR3 coding sequence is TGTGCCAGCAGTTTATTTGCTAGCGGGAGGGGGGATACGCAGTATTTT. This encodes CASSLFASGRGDTQYF.

V and J are TRBV6-4 and TRBJ2-3, with 9 bases matching TRBD2. Germline V CDR1 and CDR2: MRHNA, SNTAGT. This CDR3 is 15 amino acids long. J was trimmed by 6 bases and V by 0 bases; bases with no gene match: 4. This CDR3 reads CASSDSAGGSDTQYF. In DNA, the CDR3 is TGTGCCAGCAGTGACTCAGCGGGAGGCTCGGATACGCAGTATTTT.

This rearrangement joins TRBV6-5 to TRBJ2-7; 13 bases line up with TRBD2. This CDR3 spans 14 amino acids. The germline V gene encodes CDR1 MNHEY and CDR2 SVGAGI. V gave up 6 bases and J gave up 5 bases; unmatched junction bases: 4. CDR3 DNA: TGTGCCAGCAGCCGGACTAGCGGGAGAGACGAGCAGTACTTC. As protein: CASSRTSGRDEQYF.

The chain combines TRBV7-8 with TRBJ2-7; a weak D match, TRBD1 (6 bases). The CDR3 totals 15 residues. Germline V CDR1 and CDR2: SGHVS, FQNEAQ. Between the trimmed V and J ends, which lost 1 base and 3 bases, there was a span of 13 bases. CDR3 residues: CASSLGQGNIYEQYF. CDR3 coding DNA: TGTGCCAGCAGCTTAGGTCAGGGGAATATCTACGAGCAGTACTTC.

CDR3 in DNA: TGTGCCAGCAGTCTGGAGTATGGGGGGTCTGGGGCCAACGTCCTGACTTTC. Protein sequence: CASSLEYGGSGANVLTF. The chain couples TRBV2 to TRBJ2-6, with D perhaps matching TRBD2 (6 bases). The V end lost 5 bases, the J end lost 1 base, and 15 bases lay between the germline ends. Germline CDR1 is SNHLY and CDR2 is FYNNEI. The CDR3 consists of 17 residues.

The chain employs TRBV30 and TRBJ1-1; possibly TRBD1 for D (6 bases). Per germline, CDR1 GTSNPN and CDR2 SVGIG (reference sequence). The V gene lost 0 bases and the J gene lost 13 bases, with 15 bases spanning the gap. The CDR3 sequence is 12 residues long. DNA for the CDR3: TGTGCCTGGAGTGTATTGGGTCAGGGGAGTTTCTTT. Its translation: CAWSVLGQGSFF.

The chain is built from TRBV5-1 and TRBJ2-1, with TRBD1 identical over 9 bases. The CDR3 runs to 16 residues. Unmatched junction bases numbered 11, after V lost 7 bases and J lost 3 bases. Germline V gene lookup returns CDR1 SGHRS and CDR2 YFSETQ. The CDR3 DNA reads TGCGCCAGCGGAGACCTCCGGGACAGGGTCTACAATGAGCAGTTCTTC. It yields the protein CASGDLRDRVYNEQFF.

The rearrangement links TRBV4-1 to TRBJ2-7, with 9 nucleotides matching TRBD2. Per the germline V gene, CDR1 is MGHRA and CDR2 is YSYEKL. The CDR3 runs to 14 residues. Trimming took 5 bases from V and 6 from J; bases not matched to a gene: 8. Here the CDR3 reads CASSFGGSGSEQYF. The CDR3 DNA is TGCGCCAGCAGCTTCGGGGGTAGCGGGAGCGAGCAGTACTTC.

The V and J genes are TRBV7-9 and TRBJ2-2, with D tentatively TRBD1 (5 bases). The CDR3 is 14 amino acids. V lost 5 bases and J lost 1, with 8 bases in between. Looked up from germline, CDR1 is SEHNR and CDR2 is FQNEAQ (reference sequence). In DNA form, the CDR3 reads TGTGCCAGCAGCACCGGACAGAACACCGGGGAGCTGTTTTTT. This sequence encodes CASSTGQNTGELFF.

The chain joins TRBV12-1 to TRBJ2-1; TRBD2, the D gene given by the table, was not confirmed from the DNA. TRBV12-1 counts as a pseudogene. The CDR3 is 9 residues long. The CDR3 nucleotides read TGTGCCAAGCCCGATGAGCAGTTCTTC. Translated: CAKPDEQFF.

The chain has TRBV5-1 and TRBJ2-3; 9 bases fit TRBD2. The CDR3 covers 17 residues. CDR1 SGHRS and CDR2 YFSETQ come from the germline V gene. The V and J ends lost 0 bases and 0 bases, in that order; junction bases with no gene match: 5. In nucleotides, the CDR3 is TGCGCCAGCAGCTTGGAGGTAGCGGGAGCAAGCACAGATACGCAGTATTTT. It encodes CASSLEVAGASTDTQYF.

This chain links TRBV5-6 with TRBJ2-3; 12 bases agree with TRBD2. With 5 bases clipped from V and 0 bases from J, the junction kept 10 bases outside the gene matches. The CDR3 runs 18 residues. Germline V gene sequence: CDR1 SGHDT, CDR2 YYEEEE. The CDR3 loop is CASRSGPGTSGSTDTQYF. CDR3 nucleotide sequence: TGTGCCAGCAGATCGGGACCTGGGACTAGCGGGAGCACAGATACGCAGTATTTT.

The chain has TRBV9 and TRBJ2-1; 11 nucleotides line up with TRBD2. The V gene's germline CDR1 is SGDLS and CDR2 YYNGEE. V lost 0 bases and J lost 5; bases outside the gene matches: 7. CDR3 length equals 17 residues. The CDR3 DNA sequence: TGTGCCAGCAGCGTAGGAATACTAGCGGGAGTAAACAATGAGCAGTTCTTC. Amino acid sequence: CASSVGILAGVNNEQFF.

This chain uses TRBV7-2 with TRBJ2-7; 7 positions agree with TRBD1. With 5 bases clipped from V and 4 bases from J, the junction kept 17 bases outside the gene matches. Germline V gene sequence: CDR1 SGHTA, CDR2 FQGNSA. CDR3 length equals 17 residues. The CDR3 protein is CASSPRQGSPRAYEQYF. In nucleotides, the CDR3 is TGTGCCAGCAGCCCCCGACAGGGCTCTCCAAGGGCGTACGAGCAGTACTTC.

V gene TRBV28 combines with J gene TRBJ2-1; 10 bases agree with TRBD1. The V gene's germline CDR1 is MDHEN and CDR2 SYDVKM. The length of the CDR3 is 18 residues. The V and J ends lost 2 bases and 4 bases, in that order; junction bases with no gene match: 11. CDR3 bases: TGTGCCAGCAGTTTACAGGTGGGAGGGACAGGGGTTTACAATGAGCAGTTCTTC. Residues: CASSLQVGGTGVYNEQFF. Drawing the rest from reference TRBV28 and TRBJ2-1, the complete variable domain is DVKVTQSSRYLVKRTGEKVFLECVQDMDHENMFWYRQDPGLGLRLIYFSYDVKMKEKGDIPEGYSVSREKKERFSLILESASTNQTSMYLCASSLQVGGTGVYNEQFFGPGTRLTVL.

The chain couples TRBV6-5 to TRBJ1-1; 7 bases agree with TRBD1. Germline V gives CDR1 MNHEY, CDR2 SVGAGI. CDR3 length: 14 residues. Trimming cost V 6 bases and J 8 bases; bases outside gene matches: 12. For the CDR3, the DNA is TGTGCCAGCAGCTCCCAACAGGGGTTGACCGAAGCTTTCTTT. Translating gives CASSSQQGLTEAFF.

The CDR3 DNA sequence: TGTGCCAGCAGGGAGGAGACCCAGTACTTC. Its protein product is CASREETQYF. The rearrangement uses TRBV6-1 and TRBJ2-5; D remains unclear. V was shortened by 6 bases and J by 5 bases, with 4 bases between the two germline ends. Germline V CDR1 and CDR2: MNHNS, SASEGT. The CDR3 runs to 10 residues.

The V and J genes are TRBV2 and TRBJ2-1; maybe TRBD2 (5 bases). V lost 8 bases and J 2 bases, leaving 16 bases between the germline ends. Germline values: CDR1 SNHLY, CDR2 FYNNEI. The CDR3 spans 15 residues. The CDR3 loop is CASPNRRTPYNEQFF. CDR3 in DNA: TGTGCCAGCCCCAACCGCAGGACTCCCTACAATGAGCAGTTCTTC. Drawing the rest from reference TRBV2 and TRBJ2-1, the complete variable domain is EPEVTQTPSHQVTQMGQEVILRCVPISNHLYFYWYRQILGQKVEFLVSFYNNEISEKSEIFDDQFSVERPDGSNFTLKIRSTKLEDSAMYFCASPNRRTPYNEQFFGPGTRLTVL.

This clone was seen only a few times. The V gene is TRBV30, the J gene TRBJ1-4, with a weak D call TRBD1 (5 bases). CDR1 is GTSNPN and CDR2 is SVGIG in the germline V gene (reference sequence). V was pared by 4 bases and J by 5 bases, with 11 bases between. This CDR3 contains 13 residues. The CDR3 loop reads CAWNMGGNEKLFF. Here the CDR3 DNA reads TGTGCCTGGAATATGGGGGGGAATGAAAAACTGTTTTTT.

Concerning this clone itself: Germline is not matched at one junction end, which may reflect a read error. V usage is TRBV19 and J usage is TRBJ2-1; D possibly corresponds to TRBD2 (7 bases). The length of the CDR3 is 13 residues. CDR1 and CDR2 (germline): LNHDA, SQIVND (reference sequence). The CDR3 region is CASRIGGDNEQFF. The DNA of the CDR3 is TGTGCCAGTAGGATAGGGGGGGACAATGAGCAGTTCTTC.

The chain is built from TRBV14 and TRBJ2-2; 7 nucleotides match TRBD1. Trimming cost V 2 bases and J 3 bases; bases outside gene matches: 12. From germline, CDR1 is SGHDN and CDR2 FVKESK. The CDR3 has 18 residues. CDR3 protein: CASSQSTGTARDTGELFF. CDR3 nucleotides: TGTGCCAGCAGCCAATCTACCGGGACAGCAAGGGACACCGGGGAGCTGTTTTTT.

This clone was seen once. The rearrangement joins TRBV6-5 to TRBJ1-3, with TRBD1 identical over 8 bases. The germline gives CDR1 MNHEY, CDR2 SVGAGI. The CDR3 is made up of 14 amino acids. The J segment lost 2 bases and the V segment lost 6 bases, leaving 3 bases of the junction unmatched. The CDR3 DNA follows: TGTGCCAGCAGCGCAGGGGGCACTGGAAACACCATATATTTT. This sequence encodes CASSAGGTGNTIYF.

The rearrangement links TRBV27 to TRBJ2-2; 12 nucleotides line up with TRBD1. The germline CDR1 and CDR2 sequences are MNHEY and SMNVEV (reference sequence). This CDR3 is 17 amino acids long. V dropped 0 bases and J dropped 7; count of bases not matched to a gene: 6. This chain's CDR3 is CASSLSGTGGLDGELFF. The CDR3 DNA reads TGTGCCAGCAGTTTATCCGGGACAGGGGGCCTGGACGGGGAGCTGTTTTTT.

The rearrangement links TRBV18 to TRBJ2-5; 9 bases are a match to TRBD2. The end of the DNA fits TRBJ2-7 better, so the J call may be wrong. Germline V gene lookup returns CDR1 KGHSH and CDR2 LQKENI. The CDR3 loop spans 15 amino acids. CDR3 loop: CASSPSGTSLHEQYF. CDR3 bases: TGTGCCAGCTCACCGTCCGGGACTAGCCTCCACGAGCAGTACTTC.

The chain employs TRBV11-3 and TRBJ2-1, with TRBD2 identical over 11 bases. Unmatched junction bases numbered 9, after V lost 3 bases and J lost 8 bases. The CDR3 is made up of 16 amino acids. The germline V gene encodes CDR1 SGHNT and CDR2 YENEEA. The CDR3 coding sequence is TGTGCCAGCAGCTTTCCTAGCGGGAGGTCGGTGGATGAGCAGTTCTTC. Protein: CASSFPSGRSVDEQFF.